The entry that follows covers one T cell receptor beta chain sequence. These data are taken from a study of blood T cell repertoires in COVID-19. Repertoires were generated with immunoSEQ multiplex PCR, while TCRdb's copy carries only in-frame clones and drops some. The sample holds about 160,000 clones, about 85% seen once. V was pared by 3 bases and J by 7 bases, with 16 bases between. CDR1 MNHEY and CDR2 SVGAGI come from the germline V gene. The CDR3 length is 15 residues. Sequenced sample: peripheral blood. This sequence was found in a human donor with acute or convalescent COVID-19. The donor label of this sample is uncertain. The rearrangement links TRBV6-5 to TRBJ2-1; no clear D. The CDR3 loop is CASSYNNGLSNEQFF. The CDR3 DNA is TGTGCCAGCAGTTATAATAATGGCCTCTCGAATGAGCAGTTCTTC.